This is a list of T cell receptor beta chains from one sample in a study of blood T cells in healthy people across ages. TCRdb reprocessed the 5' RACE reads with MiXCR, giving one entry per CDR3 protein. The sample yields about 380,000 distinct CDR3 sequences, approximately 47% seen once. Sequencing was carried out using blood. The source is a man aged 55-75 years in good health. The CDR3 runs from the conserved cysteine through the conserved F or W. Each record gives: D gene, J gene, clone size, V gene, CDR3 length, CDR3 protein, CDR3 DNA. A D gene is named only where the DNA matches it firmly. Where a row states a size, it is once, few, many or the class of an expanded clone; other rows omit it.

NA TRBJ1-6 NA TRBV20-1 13 CSARDDAWSPLHF TGCAGTGCTAGAGATGATGCGTGGTCACCCCTCCACTTT
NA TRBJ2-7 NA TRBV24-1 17 CATSDLHQTPGVAEQYF TGTGCCACCAGTGATTTGCATCAAACCCCCGGGGTTGCCGAGCAGTACTTC
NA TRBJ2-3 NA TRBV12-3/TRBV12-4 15 CANREQGLGTDTQYF TGTGCCAACCGGGAACAGGGTTTGGGCACAGATACGCAGTATTTT
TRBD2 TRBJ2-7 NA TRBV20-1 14 CSAIRLAGGYEQYF TGCAGTGCTATTCGACTAGCGGGAGGCTACGAGCAGTACTTC
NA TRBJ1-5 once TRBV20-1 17 CSARDEGLSRGGQPQHF TGCAGTGCTAGAGACGAGGGGTTGTCGAGGGGGGGTCAGCCCCAGCATTTT
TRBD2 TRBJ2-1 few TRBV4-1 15 CASSQVPSGRNEQFF TGCGCCAGCAGCCAAGTACCTAGCGGGAGGAATGAGCAGTTCTTC
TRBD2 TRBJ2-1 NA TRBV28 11 CASRGGNEQFF TGTGCCAGCAGGGGAGGGAATGAGCAGTTCTTC
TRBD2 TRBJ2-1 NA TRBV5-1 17 CASSLAGGRAVNNEQFF TGCGCCAGCAGCTTGGCCGGTGGGAGGGCAGTAAACAATGAGCAGTTCTTC
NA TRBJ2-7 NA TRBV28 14 CASPFTGGRGEQYF TGTGCCAGCCCCTTCACGGGGGGCCGGGGGGAGCAGTACTTC
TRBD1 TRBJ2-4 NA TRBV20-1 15 CSAVKQGFVKNIQYF TGCAGTGCTGTTAAACAGGGGTTCGTCAAAAACATTCAGTACTTC
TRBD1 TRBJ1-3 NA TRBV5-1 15 CASSWSGTGKDTIYF TGCGCCAGCAGCTGGTCGGGGACAGGGAAAGACACCATATATTTT
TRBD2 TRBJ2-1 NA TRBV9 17 CASSESLAGGLYNEQFF TGTGCCAGCAGCGAATCACTAGCGGGAGGTCTTTACAATGAGCAGTTCTTC
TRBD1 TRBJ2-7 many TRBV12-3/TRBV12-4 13 CASSFGERDRQYF TGTGCCAGCAGTTTCGGGGAAAGGGACAGGCAGTACTTC
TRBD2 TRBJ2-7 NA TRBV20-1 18 CSARARTSGSRPYNEQYF TGTAGTGCTAGAGCGCGGACTAGCGGGAGTAGACCCTATAATGAGCAGTACTTC
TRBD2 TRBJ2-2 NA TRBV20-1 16 CSARDRTSGFAGELFF TGCAGTGCTAGAGACAGGACTAGCGGGTTCGCCGGGGAGCTGTTTTTT
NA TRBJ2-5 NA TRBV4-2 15 CVSSQDTQGGETQYF TGTGTCAGCAGCCAAGATACGCAGGGTGGAGAGACCCAGTACTTC
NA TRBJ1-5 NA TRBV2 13 CASRVVGNQPQHF TGTGCCAGCAGGGTGGTGGGCAATCAGCCCCAGCATTTT
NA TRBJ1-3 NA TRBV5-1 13 CASSFGPRNTIYF TGCGCCAGCAGCTTCGGACCCCGAAACACCATATATTTT
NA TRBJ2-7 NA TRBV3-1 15 CASSVKASSSYEQYF TGTGCCAGCAGCGTCAAGGCTTCTAGCTCCTACGAGCAGTACTTC
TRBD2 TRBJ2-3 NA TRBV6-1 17 CASSELPSGVSTDTRYF TGTGCAAGCAGTGAATTACCTAGCGGGGTTAGCACAGATACGCGGTATTTT
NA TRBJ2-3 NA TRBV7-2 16 CASSPMGGTVRDTQYF TGTGCCAGCAGCCCAATGGGTGGTACGGTTCGGGATACGCAGTATTTT
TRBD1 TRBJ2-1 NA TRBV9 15 CASTLTGFPYNEQFF TGTGCCAGCACCCTGACAGGGTTCCCCTACAATGAGCAGTTCTTC